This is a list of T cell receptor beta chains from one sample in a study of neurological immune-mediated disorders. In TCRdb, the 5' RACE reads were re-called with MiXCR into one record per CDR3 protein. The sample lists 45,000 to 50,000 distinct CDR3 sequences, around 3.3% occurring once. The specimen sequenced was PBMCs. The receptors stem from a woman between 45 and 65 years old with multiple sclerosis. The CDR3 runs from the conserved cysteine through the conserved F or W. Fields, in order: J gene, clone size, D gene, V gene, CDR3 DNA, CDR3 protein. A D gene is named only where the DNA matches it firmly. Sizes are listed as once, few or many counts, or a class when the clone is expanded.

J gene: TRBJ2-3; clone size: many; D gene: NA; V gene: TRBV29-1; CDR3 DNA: TGCAGCGTTAGGGGTTCAGGAGAAACAGATACGCAGTATTTT; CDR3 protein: CSVRGSGETDTQYF
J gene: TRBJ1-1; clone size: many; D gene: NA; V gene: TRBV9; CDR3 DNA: TGTGCCAGCAGAGCGGACGGCCGGAACACTGAAGCTTTCTTT; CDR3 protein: CASRADGRNTEAFF
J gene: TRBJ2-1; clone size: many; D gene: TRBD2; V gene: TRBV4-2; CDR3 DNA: TGTGCCAGCAGCCCCACAGGGACTAGCGGGGCCTACAATGAGCAGTTCTTC; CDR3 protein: CASSPTGTSGAYNEQFF
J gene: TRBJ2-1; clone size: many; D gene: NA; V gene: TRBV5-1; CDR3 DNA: TGCGCCAGCAGCCGCGATTGGGAAGCGGTGGAGCAGTTCTTC; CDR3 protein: CASSRDWEAVEQFF
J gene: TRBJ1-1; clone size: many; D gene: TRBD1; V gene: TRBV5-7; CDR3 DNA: TGTGCCAGCAGCTGGGACCTAGGACAGGGGCTGAACACTGAAGCTTTCTTT; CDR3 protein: CASSWDLGQGLNTEAFF
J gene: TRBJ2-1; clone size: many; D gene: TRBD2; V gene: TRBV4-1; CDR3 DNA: TGCGCCAGCAGCCAAGTAGGGACTAGCGTCTACAATGAGCAGTTCTTC; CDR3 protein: CASSQVGTSVYNEQFF
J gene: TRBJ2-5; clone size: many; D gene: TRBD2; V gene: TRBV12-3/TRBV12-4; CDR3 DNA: TGTGCCAGCAGTTGGACTAGCGATCGGGGAGAGACCCAGTACTTC; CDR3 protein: CASSWTSDRGETQYF
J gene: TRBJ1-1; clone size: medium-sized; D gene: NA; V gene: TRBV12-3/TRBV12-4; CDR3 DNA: TGTGCCAGCAGTTTAATGGGCGGAAACACTGAAGCTTTCTTT; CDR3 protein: CASSLMGGNTEAFF
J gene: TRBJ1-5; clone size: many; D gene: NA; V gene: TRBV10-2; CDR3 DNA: TGCGCCAGCAGTGAGTCAGGGGCCAATCAGCCCCAGCATTTT; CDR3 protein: CASSESGANQPQHF
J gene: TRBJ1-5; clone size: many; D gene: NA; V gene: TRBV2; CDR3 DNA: TGTGCCAGCAGCCAACACAGGTACAATCAGCCCCAGCATTTT; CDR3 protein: CASSQHRYNQPQHF